This entry describes one T cell receptor beta chain. CDR3 length: 14 amino acids. Trimming left V 7 bases short and J 4 bases short, with 11 bases between. Germline lookup yields CDR1 LNHDA and CDR2 SQIVND (reference sequence). These data belong to a study of blood T cell repertoires in COVID-19. Those enrolled in Seattle joined during active infection and were followed longitudinally afterward. Method: immunoSEQ multiplex PCR; TCRdb's copy keeps in-frame clones and lacks some. The data hold more than 300,000 clones, with over 70% observed a single time. The receptor comes from a woman in her forties or fifties with COVID-19, enrolled during active disease. V usage is TRBV19 and J usage is TRBJ1-6, with TRBD1 as a possible D gene (6 bases). The sample taken for sequencing was peripheral blood. The CDR3 loop reads CASTPDSYNSPLHF. CDR3 DNA: TGTGCCAGTACCCCGGACAGTTATAATTCACCCCTCCACTTT.